These T cell receptor beta chains were read from a single sample in a study of cytomegalovirus exposure and HLA in healthy donors. Clones were read by immunoSEQ multiplex PCR, and TCRdb kept only the in-frame ones, dropping some. The table lists 110,000 or so clones, under 70% of them singletons, with roughly 8.3% in the top ten. The sample comprised PBMCs. These receptors came from a man between 18 and 29 years old in good health and CMV-seropositive. The CDR3 runs from the conserved cysteine through the conserved F or W. The D gene is left open where the match is weak. Rows give clone size only sometimes, using once, few, many, or a class for an expanded clone.

TRBJ1-5 few - TRBV5-6 CASSRLDRSNQPQHF TGTGCCAGCAGCCGATTAGACAGGTCGAATCAGCCCCAGCATTTT
TRBJ2-1 - TRBD2 TRBV6-1 CASTLMGLAANEQFF TGTGCCAGCACCCTAATGGGACTAGCGGCCAATGAGCAGTTCTTC
TRBJ2-2 - - TRBV28 CASSQRDLELFF TGTGCCAGCAGTCAACGGGACTTAGAGCTGTTTTTT
TRBJ1-4 - TRBD1 TRBV6-1 CASSGVRGRLRTNEKLFF TGTGCCAGCAGTGGGGTCAGGGGGCGCCTGAGGACTAATGAAAAACTGTTTTTT
TRBJ2-3 - TRBD2 TRBV6-4 CASSDLAGGRDTQYF TGTGCCAGCAGTGACTTAGCGGGGGGGCGAGATACGCAGTATTTT
TRBJ2-7 - TRBD1 TRBV2 CASSETTGISYEQYF TGTGCCAGCAGCGAGACGACAGGGATTTCCTACGAGCAGTACTTC
TRBJ2-1 - TRBD1 TRBV28 CASSSRTGPNEQFF TGTGCCAGCAGTTCACGGACAGGTCCCAATGAGCAGTTCTTC
TRBJ2-5 - - TRBV30 CAWSAGTTQETQYF TGTGCCTGGAGTGCGGGGACAACCCAAGAGACCCAGTACTTC
TRBJ2-1 - - TRBV9 CASSLPGGPYNEQFF TGTGCCAGCAGCCTCCCGGGGGGCCCCTACAATGAGCAGTTCTTC
TRBJ1-5 - - TRBV5-6 CASSFLGSGVGQPQHF TGTGCCAGCAGCTTTTTAGGTTCCGGGGTAGGTCAGCCCCAGCATTTT
TRBJ2-5 - TRBD2 TRBV5-1 CASSLEGSGGKRETQYF TGCGCCAGCAGCTTGGAAGGTAGCGGGGGAAAAAGAGAGACCCAGTACTTC
TRBJ1-2 - TRBD1 TRBV29-1 CSGGTDYGYTF TGCAGCGGAGGGACAGACTATGGCTACACCTTC
TRBJ2-5 - TRBD2 TRBV5-1 CASSSTIAGHTQYF TGCGCCAGCAGCTCGACTATAGCGGGGCATACCCAGTACTTC
TRBJ2-1 - TRBD2 TRBV7-6 CASSEVAGVKNEQFF TGTGCCAGCAGCGAGGTAGCGGGGGTGAAAAATGAGCAGTTCTTC
TRBJ2-7 - TRBD1 TRBV5-1 CASSSTGGRYEQYF TGCGCCAGCAGCTCGACAGGGGGAAGGTACGAGCAGTACTTC
TRBJ1-1 - - TRBV6-6 CASSLRGNTEAFF TGTGCCAGCAGCCTCCGGGGGAACACTGAAGCTTTCTTT
TRBJ1-2 - TRBD1 TRBV4-1 CASSSETGASYGYTF TGCGCCAGCAGCTCGGAGACAGGGGCGAGTTATGGCTACACCTTC
TRBJ2-3 - TRBD2 TRBV28 CASKSGTSGGTDTQYF TGTGCCAGCAAGTCGGGGACTAGCGGGGGCACAGATACGCAGTATTTT
TRBJ2-5 - TRBD2 TRBV19 CASRPSGRYQETQYF TGTGCCAGTAGGCCTAGCGGACGGTACCAAGAGACCCAGTACTTC
TRBJ1-1 - - TRBV5-1 CASSLANRGNTEAFF TGCGCCAGCAGCCTGGCGAACCGGGGTAACACTGAAGCTTTCTTT
TRBJ1-2 - TRBD1 TRBV7-2 CASSLRQGKVYYGYTF TGTGCCAGCAGCTTACGACAGGGGAAGGTCTACTATGGCTACACCTTC
TRBJ2-1 - - TRBV7-9 CASEGLTSSYNEQFF TGTGCCAGCGAGGGTCTAACAAGCTCCTACAATGAGCAGTTCTTC
TRBJ2-2 - - TRBV12-5 CASGSGSGGELFF TGTGCTAGTGGTTCCGGGAGTGGCGGGGAGCTGTTTTTT
TRBJ2-3 - TRBD1 TRBV7-9 CASSRQGWTDTQYF TGTGCCAGCAGCCGACAGGGGTGGACAGATACGCAGTATTTT
TRBJ2-5 - - TRBV11-2 CASSPSGRIETQYF TGTGCCAGCAGCCCCTCAGGGCGGATAGAGACCCAGTACTTC
TRBJ2-3 - TRBD2 TRBV11-3 CASSPSSGGTDTQYF TGTGCCAGCAGTCCGTCTAGCGGGGGGACAGATACGCAGTATTTT
TRBJ1-1 - - TRBV29-1 CSVDPDMNTEAFF TGCAGCGTTGACCCTGACATGAACACTGAAGCTTTCTTT